Sequencing of this TCR beta chain was carried out in a study of blood T cell repertoires in COVID-19. Study information: From the United States, Italy and Spain came samples of acute and convalescent COVID-19. T cells, B-cell-depleted T cells, or PBMCs provided the cDNA or gDNA that served as material.

In the original analysis: The assay estimated nucleated cells by amplifying reference gene primers. Only in-frame clones appear in the TCRdb table, and some are missing; sequencing was by immunoSEQ multiplex PCR. V, J and clone size reflect that table, while D and trimming were determined from the DNA. The table has around 80,000 clones, roughly 80% seen once. The CDR3 has 13 residues. J lost 5 bases, V lost 1 base, and 1 base had no gene match. Germline CDR1 and CDR2: SGHTA and FQGTGA. The sequence derives from an elderly man with acute or convalescent COVID-19. The sample comprised peripheral blood. The J gene is TRBJ1-1, the V gene TRBV7-3, with 7 bases fitting TRBD1. The CDR3 bases are TGTGCCAGCAGCTTAAACAGGGGAACTGAAGCTTTCTTT. Translated, it gives CASSLNRGTEAFF.